One sample yielded the 17 T cell receptor beta chains listed below, sequenced in a study of control samples from healthy donors and cancer patients. Only in-frame clones appear in the TCRdb table, and some are missing; sequencing was by immunoSEQ multiplex PCR. The sample has some 100,000 clones, around nine tenths seen once; the top ten hold approximately 7.8%. The sequencing sample was made of blood. The receptors shown here come from a man aged 30 to 45 in good health.

The genes are TRBV4-3 and TRBJ1-2, with D hard to call. The CDR3 extends over 15 amino acids. V was clipped by 0 bases and J by 6 bases, with 14 bases between them. Germline CDR1 reads LGHNA; CDR2 reads YSLEER. The CDR3 DNA reads TGCGCCAGCAGCCAAGATGCGGCCGTGCCACATGGCTACACCTTC. Translation gives CASSQDAAVPHGYTF.

This clone was seen repeatedly, ten times or more. The genes are TRBV12-3 or TRBV12-4 and TRBJ1-2, with a possible D match to TRBD1 (6 bases). Trimming removed 5 bases at V and 7 bases at J, with 11 bases between. This CDR3 has 12 amino acids. The CDR3 loop is CASSRGEAGYTF. In DNA, the CDR3 is TGTGCCAGCAGTAGGGGGGAAGCTGGCTACACCTTC.

The genes are TRBV7-9 and TRBJ2-1; D gene uncertain. Trimming removed 3 bases at V and 1 base at J, with 7 bases between. The CDR3 runs 14 residues. Germline CDR1 and CDR2: SEHNR and FQNEAQ (reference sequence). The CDR3 loop is CASSFQQSYNEQFF. The DNA of the CDR3 is TGTGCCAGCAGCTTCCAGCAGTCCTACAATGAGCAGTTCTTC.

The chain employs TRBV7-8 and TRBJ2-7; TRBD1 is a possible D gene (6 bases). The CDR3 length is 15 residues. CDR1 is SGHVS and CDR2 is FQNEAQ in the germline V gene. The V and J ends lost 1 base and 2 bases respectively, with 12 bases between them. This CDR3 is CASSLESRGTYEQYF. Here the CDR3 DNA reads TGTGCCAGCAGCTTAGAGAGCAGGGGAACCTACGAGCAGTACTTC.

The chain uses TRBV27 and TRBJ1-2, with unresolved D. With 5 bases removed from V and 7 bases from J, the gap between germline ends came to 23 bases. The germline CDR1 and CDR2 sequences are MNHEY and SMNVEV (reference sequence). This CDR3 is 16 amino acids long. This CDR3 reads CASSQSPVGSSIGYTF. CDR3 coding DNA: TGTGCCAGCAGTCAGTCCCCCGTGGGGTCTTCTATTGGCTACACCTTC.

The chain combines TRBV11-2 with TRBJ2-7; D is unclear. Germline-derived CDR1 and CDR2 are SGHAT and FQNNGV. The CDR3 totals 16 residues. The germline V and J ends were trimmed by 5 bases and 5 bases, with 22 bases remaining between them. DNA of the CDR3: TGTGCCAGCAGCAGTCTTACCGGGCCCCAGACCCACGAGCAGTACGTC. This translates into CASSSLTGPQTHEQYV.

This clone appeared a few times. CDR3 sequence (DNA): TGTGCCAGCAGCCAACAGGGCGGCAAAAACATTCAGTACTTC. Protein sequence: CASSQQGGKNIQYF. This sequence joins TRBV3-1 (or the pseudogene TRBV3-2) and TRBJ2-4; D is perhaps TRBD1 (5 bases). The CDR3 is 14 amino acids. CDR1 LGHDT and CDR2 YNNKEL come from the germline V gene (reference sequence). V gave up 2 bases and J gave up 3 bases, with 8 bases separating them.

The gene calls are TRBV4-2 and TRBJ2-1; TRBD1 is a possible D gene (6 bases). This CDR3 comprises 16 residues. Trimming pared 4 bases from V and 5 bases from J, leaving 18 bases between. The germline gives CDR1 LGHNA, CDR2 YNFKEQ. The CDR3 loop reads CASSPIEAPGDNEQFF. DNA of the CDR3: TGTGCCAGCAGCCCAATTGAGGCGCCAGGGGACAATGAGCAGTTCTTC.

This clone has a count of ten or more. The V and J genes are TRBV3-1 (or the pseudogene TRBV3-2) and TRBJ1-1; D uncertain. This CDR3 is built from 18 residues. Trimming removed 0 bases from V and 4 bases from J, with 21 bases in between. Germline CDR1 and CDR2: LGHDT and YNNKEL (reference sequence). CDR3: CASSQESPRTIGVTEAFF. The CDR3 coding sequence is TGTGCCAGCAGCCAAGAGTCCCCCCGGACGATCGGGGTCACTGAAGCTTTCTTT.

The gene calls are TRBV27 and TRBJ2-4; TRBD2 matches 7 bases. The CDR3 covers 15 residues. V was pared by 5 bases and J by 8 bases, with 12 bases of the junction left unmatched. The V gene's germline CDR1 is MNHEY and CDR2 SMNVEV (reference sequence). The CDR3, as DNA: TGTGCCAGCAGTACTAGGACCCATGCGGGGGACATTCAGTACTTC. Encoded protein: CASSTRTHAGDIQYF.

This chain links TRBV12-5 with TRBJ1-2; TRBD1 is a possible D gene (6 bases). The CDR3 sequence is 15 residues long. Trimming removed 1 base from V and 8 bases from J, with 17 bases in between. Germline V gene lookup returns CDR1 LGHNT and CDR2 FRNRAP. CDR3 amino acids: CASGLGVYREGGYTF. The CDR3 coding sequence is TGTGCTAGTGGTTTGGGGGTATACAGGGAAGGAGGCTACACCTTC.

The CDR3 sequence: CAWNNRGRNSPLHF. CDR3 nucleotide sequence: TGTGCCTGGAATAACAGGGGGCGGAATTCACCCCTCCACTTT. The gene calls are TRBV30 and TRBJ1-6; 9 nucleotides line up with TRBD1. V lost 4 bases and J lost 7; bases outside the gene matches: 5. From germline, CDR1 is GTSNPN and CDR2 SVGIG (reference sequence). This CDR3 has 14 amino acids.

V and J are TRBV23-1 and TRBJ2-3, with 9 bases matching TRBD1. TRBV23-1 qualifies as an ORF whose function is uncertain. V dropped 2 bases and J dropped 4; count of bases not matched to a gene: 7. This CDR3 is built from 16 residues. The CDR3 spells CASSQVIRDRADTQYF. The DNA for the CDR3 is TGCGCCAGCAGTCAAGTCATCCGGGACAGGGCAGATACGCAGTATTTT.

The chain joins TRBV5-5 to TRBJ1-6; 7 nucleotides agree with TRBD1. Germline V gives CDR1 SGHKS, CDR2 YYEKEE (reference sequence). The V gene end was trimmed by 4 bases and the J gene end by 0 bases; junction bases not matched to a gene: 7. The CDR3 contains 17 residues. DNA for the CDR3: TGTGCCAGCAGCCCCGGGACAGAGACCTCCTATAATTCACCCCTCCACTTT. Its translation is CASSPGTETSYNSPLHF.

The chain carries TRBV10-3 and TRBJ2-7; D not resolved. The V gene lost 5 bases and the J gene lost 5 bases, with 10 bases spanning the gap. Germline V lookup: CDR1 ENHRY, CDR2 SYGVKD. This CDR3 has 12 residues. CDR3 nucleotide sequence: TGTGCCATCAGTTCCCGATCCGACGAGCAGTACTTC. Translated, it gives CAISSRSDEQYF.

V is TRBV7-2 and J is TRBJ1-1; 8 bases agree with TRBD1. The germline CDR1 and CDR2 sequences are SGHTA and FQGNSA. The CDR3 is 15 residues long. Trimming removed 2 bases from V and 1 base from J; junction bases left unmatched: 3. CDR3: CASSLRTGWNTEAFF. The CDR3 DNA is TGTGCCAGCAGCTTACGGACAGGGTGGAACACTGAAGCTTTCTTT. The full variable domain, with the rest looked up from reference TRBV7-2 and TRBJ1-1, is GAGVSQSPSNKVTEKGKDVELRCDPISGHTALYWYRQSLGQGLEFLIYFQGNSAPDKSGLPSDRFSAERTGGSVSTLTIQRTQQEDSAVYLCASSLRTGWNTEAFFGQGTRLTVV.

This rearrangement joins TRBV5-1 to TRBJ1-1; a weak D match, TRBD1 (5 bases). Trimming removed 2 bases at V and 5 bases at J, with 10 bases between. The germline CDR1 and CDR2 sequences are SGHRS and YFSETQ. The CDR3 has 13 amino acids. The CDR3 DNA reads TGCGCCAGCAGCTTCAGGGAAGAAACTGAAGCTTTCTTT. This encodes CASSFREETEAFF.